The clone carrying this TCR beta chain came up a few times. The target antigen is unknown. This entry belongs to a study of T cells in Graves' hyperthyroidism and ophthalmopathy. Study as a whole: Before any treatment, at initial diagnosis, peripheral blood was collected. Findings of the study overall: Clonotypes that were expanded in thyroid above 0.001 mostly appeared in blood too. Onset of ophthalmopathy came a median approximately 6.9 months after the model predicted it.

RNA transcripts served as the template for amplifying TCR beta CDR3 regions. An initial round of RT-PCR targeting the TCR CDR3 relied on the HTBI primer set. One entry per CDR3 protein results from TCRdb running MiXCR on the multiplex PCR reads. The sample lists approximately 630,000 distinct CDR3 sequences; around 15% were seen once. The study based diagnoses on clinical symptoms, serum thyroxine and TRAb, thyroid ultrasound and orbital computed tomography. With 5 bases removed from V and 0 bases from J, the gap between germline ends came to 13 bases. The CDR3 is 16 amino acids. The V gene's germline CDR1 is SEHNR and CDR2 FQNEAQ (reference sequence).

Sequenced: blood. The chain carries TRBV7-9 and TRBJ1-4; maybe TRBD1 (5 bases). The sequence was collected from a woman between 25 and 40 years old with Graves' hyperthyroidism. The DNA for the CDR3 is TGTGCCAGCAGCCCTCGGGACGGTCCAACTAATGAAAAACTGTTTTTT. Translation gives CASSPRDGPTNEKLFF.